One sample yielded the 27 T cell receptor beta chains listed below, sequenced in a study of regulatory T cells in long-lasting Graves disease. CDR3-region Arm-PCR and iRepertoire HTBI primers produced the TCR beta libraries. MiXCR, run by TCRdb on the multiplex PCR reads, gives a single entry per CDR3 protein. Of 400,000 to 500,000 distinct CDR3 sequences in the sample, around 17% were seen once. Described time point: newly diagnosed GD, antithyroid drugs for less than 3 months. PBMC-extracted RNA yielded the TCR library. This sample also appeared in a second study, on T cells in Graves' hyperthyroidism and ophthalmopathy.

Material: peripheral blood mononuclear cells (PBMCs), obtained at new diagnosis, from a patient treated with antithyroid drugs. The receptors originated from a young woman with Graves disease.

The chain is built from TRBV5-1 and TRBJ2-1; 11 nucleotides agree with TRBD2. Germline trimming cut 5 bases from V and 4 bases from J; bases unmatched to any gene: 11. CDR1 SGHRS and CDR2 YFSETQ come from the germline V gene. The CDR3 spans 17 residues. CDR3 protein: CASSPLGASGRYNEQFF. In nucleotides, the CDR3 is TGCGCCAGCAGTCCACTTGGGGCTAGCGGGAGGTACAATGAGCAGTTCTTC.

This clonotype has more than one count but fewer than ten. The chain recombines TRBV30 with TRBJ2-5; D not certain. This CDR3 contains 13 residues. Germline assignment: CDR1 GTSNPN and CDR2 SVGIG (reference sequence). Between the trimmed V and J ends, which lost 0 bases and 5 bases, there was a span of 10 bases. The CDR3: CAWSVGSQETQYF. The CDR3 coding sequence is TGTGCCTGGAGTGTCGGCAGTCAGGAGACCCAGTACTTC.

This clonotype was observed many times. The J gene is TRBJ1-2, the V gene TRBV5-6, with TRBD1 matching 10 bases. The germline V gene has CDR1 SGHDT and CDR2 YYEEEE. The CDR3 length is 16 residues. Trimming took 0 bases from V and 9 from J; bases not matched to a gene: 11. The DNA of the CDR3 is TGTGCCAGCAGCTTGGAGGGACAGGGGATCCTGATGAGCTACACCTTC. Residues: CASSLEGQGILMSYTF.

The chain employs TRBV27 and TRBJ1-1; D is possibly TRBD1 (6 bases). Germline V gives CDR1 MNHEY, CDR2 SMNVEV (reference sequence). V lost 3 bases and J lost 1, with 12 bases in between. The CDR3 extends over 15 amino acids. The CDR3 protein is CASSFAGVGNTEAFF. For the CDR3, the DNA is TGTGCCAGCAGTTTTGCAGGGGTGGGGAACACTGAAGCTTTCTTT.

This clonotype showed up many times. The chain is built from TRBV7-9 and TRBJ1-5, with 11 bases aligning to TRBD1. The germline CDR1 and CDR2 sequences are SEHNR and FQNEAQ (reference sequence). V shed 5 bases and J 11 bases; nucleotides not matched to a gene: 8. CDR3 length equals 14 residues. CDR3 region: CASSLGQGAGAQHF. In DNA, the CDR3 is TGTGCCAGCAGCCTCGGACAGGGGGCTGGGGCCCAGCATTTT.

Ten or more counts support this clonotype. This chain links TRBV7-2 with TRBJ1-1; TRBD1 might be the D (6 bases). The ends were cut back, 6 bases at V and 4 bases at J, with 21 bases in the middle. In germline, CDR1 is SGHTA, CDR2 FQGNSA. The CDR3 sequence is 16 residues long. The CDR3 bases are TGTGCCAGCAGTCCAACCTCGGGGGGGGCGGGCACTGAAGCTTTCTTT. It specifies CASSPTSGGAGTEAFF.

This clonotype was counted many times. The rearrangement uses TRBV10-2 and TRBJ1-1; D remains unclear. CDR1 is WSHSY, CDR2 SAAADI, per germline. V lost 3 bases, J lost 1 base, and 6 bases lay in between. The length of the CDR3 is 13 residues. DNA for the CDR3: TGCGCCAGCAGTGATCCGGGGAACACTGAAGCTTTCTTT. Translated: CASSDPGNTEAFF.

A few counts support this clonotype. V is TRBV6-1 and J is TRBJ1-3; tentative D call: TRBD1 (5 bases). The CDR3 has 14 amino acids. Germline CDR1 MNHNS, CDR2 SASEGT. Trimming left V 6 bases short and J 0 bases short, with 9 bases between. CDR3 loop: CASSRQSSGNTIYF. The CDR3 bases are TGTGCCAGCAGCCGACAGAGCTCTGGAAACACCATATATTTT.

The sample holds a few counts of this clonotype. The CDR3 nucleotides read TGTGCCACCCGGGCCCCCTTAGCGGGACCCTCCGGGGTCTACGAGCAGTACTTC. Amino acids: CATRAPLAGPSGVYEQYF. The rearrangement joins TRBV10-3 to TRBJ2-7; 8 nucleotides match TRBD2. The CDR3 totals 18 residues. Unmatched junction bases numbered 23, after V lost 10 bases and J lost 3 bases. Germline V gives CDR1 ENHRY, CDR2 SYGVKD.

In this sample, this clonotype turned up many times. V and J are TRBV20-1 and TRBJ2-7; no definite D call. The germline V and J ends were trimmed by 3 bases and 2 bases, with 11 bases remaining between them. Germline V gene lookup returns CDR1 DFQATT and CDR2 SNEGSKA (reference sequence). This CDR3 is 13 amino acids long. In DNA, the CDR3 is TGCAGTGCTAGGCAGCGCTTTACCTACGAGCAGTACTTC. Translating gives CSARQRFTYEQYF.

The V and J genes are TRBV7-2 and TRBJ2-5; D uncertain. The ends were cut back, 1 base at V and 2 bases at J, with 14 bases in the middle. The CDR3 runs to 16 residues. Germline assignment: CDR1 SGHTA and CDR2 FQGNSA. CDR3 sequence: CASSLDLVGQQETQYF. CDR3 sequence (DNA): TGTGCCAGCAGCTTAGATTTGGTGGGCCAACAAGAGACCCAGTACTTC.

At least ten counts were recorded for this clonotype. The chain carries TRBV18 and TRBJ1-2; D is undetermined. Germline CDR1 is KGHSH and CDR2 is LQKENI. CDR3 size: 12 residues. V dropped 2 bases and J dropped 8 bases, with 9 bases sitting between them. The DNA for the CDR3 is TGTGCCAGCTCACCAAACCGAGACGGCTACACCTTC. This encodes CASSPNRDGYTF.

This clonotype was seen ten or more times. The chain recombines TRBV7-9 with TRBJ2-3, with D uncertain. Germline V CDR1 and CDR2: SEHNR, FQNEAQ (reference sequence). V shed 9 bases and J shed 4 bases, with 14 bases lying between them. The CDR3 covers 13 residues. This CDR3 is CASKEDGADTQYF. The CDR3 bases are TGTGCCAGTAAGGAAGATGGGGCAGATACGCAGTATTTT.

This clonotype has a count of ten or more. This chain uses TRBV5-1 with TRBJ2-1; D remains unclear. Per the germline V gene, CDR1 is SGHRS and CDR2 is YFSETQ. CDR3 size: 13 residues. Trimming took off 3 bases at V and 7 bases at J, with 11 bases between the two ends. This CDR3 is CASSSEAGNEQFF. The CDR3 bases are TGCGCCAGCAGCTCTGAGGCCGGGAATGAGCAGTTCTTC.

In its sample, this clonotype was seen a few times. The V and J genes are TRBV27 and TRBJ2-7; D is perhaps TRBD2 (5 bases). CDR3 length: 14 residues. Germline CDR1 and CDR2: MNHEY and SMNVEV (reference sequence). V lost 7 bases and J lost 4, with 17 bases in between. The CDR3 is CASKTWESSYEQYF. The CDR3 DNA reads TGTGCCAGCAAAACGTGGGAGTCCTCTTACGAGCAGTACTTC.

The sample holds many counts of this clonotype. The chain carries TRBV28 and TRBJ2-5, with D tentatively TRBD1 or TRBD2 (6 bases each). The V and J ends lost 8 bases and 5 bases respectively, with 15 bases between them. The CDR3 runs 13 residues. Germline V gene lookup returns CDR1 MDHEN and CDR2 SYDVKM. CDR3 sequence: CASSGGAGETQYF. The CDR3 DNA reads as TGTGCCAGCTCCGGGGGCGCAGGGGAGACCCAGTACTTC. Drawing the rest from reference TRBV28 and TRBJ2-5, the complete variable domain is DVKVTQSSRYLVKRTGEKVFLECVQDMDHENMFWYRQDPGLGLRLIYFSYDVKMKEKGDIPEGYSVSREKKERFSLILESASTNQTSMYLCASSGGAGETQYFGPGTRLLVL.

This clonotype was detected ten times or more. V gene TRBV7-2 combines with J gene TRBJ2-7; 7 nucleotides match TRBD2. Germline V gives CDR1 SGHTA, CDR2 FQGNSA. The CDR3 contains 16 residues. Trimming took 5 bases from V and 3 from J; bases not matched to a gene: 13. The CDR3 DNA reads TGTGCCAGCAGCCGAAGCCAGACTAGCATCGTCTACGAGCAGTACTTC. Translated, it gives CASSRSQTSIVYEQYF.

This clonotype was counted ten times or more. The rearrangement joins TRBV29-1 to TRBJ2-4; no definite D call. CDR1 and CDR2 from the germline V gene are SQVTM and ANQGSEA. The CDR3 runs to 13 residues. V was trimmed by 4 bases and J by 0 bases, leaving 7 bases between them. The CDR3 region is CSVGGLAKNIQYF. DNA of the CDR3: TGCAGCGTTGGGGGTCTAGCCAAAAACATTCAGTACTTC.

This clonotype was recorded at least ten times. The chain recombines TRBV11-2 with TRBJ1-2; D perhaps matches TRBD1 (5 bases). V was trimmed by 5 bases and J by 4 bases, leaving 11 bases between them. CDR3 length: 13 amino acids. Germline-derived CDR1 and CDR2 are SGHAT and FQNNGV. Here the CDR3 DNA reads TGTGCCAGCAGCCAAGACGGGACCTATGGCTACACCTTC. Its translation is CASSQDGTYGYTF.

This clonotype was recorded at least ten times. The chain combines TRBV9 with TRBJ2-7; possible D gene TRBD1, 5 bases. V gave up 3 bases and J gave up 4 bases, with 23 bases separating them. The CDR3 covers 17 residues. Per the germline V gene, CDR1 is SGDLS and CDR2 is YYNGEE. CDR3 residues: CASSERQDTASWYEQYF. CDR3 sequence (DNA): TGTGCCAGCAGCGAGCGCCAGGACACCGCCTCTTGGTACGAGCAGTACTTC. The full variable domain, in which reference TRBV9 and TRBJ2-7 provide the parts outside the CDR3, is DSGVTQTPKHLITATGQRVTLRCSPRSGDLSVYWYQQSLDQGLQFLIQYYNGEERAKGNILERFSAQQFPDLHSELNLSSLELGDSALYFCASSERQDTASWYEQYFGPGTRLTVT.

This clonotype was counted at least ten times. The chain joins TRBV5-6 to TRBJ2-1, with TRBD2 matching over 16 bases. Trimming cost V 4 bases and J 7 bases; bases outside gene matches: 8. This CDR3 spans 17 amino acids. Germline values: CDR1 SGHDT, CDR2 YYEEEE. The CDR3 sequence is CASSPGLAGGPRNEQFF. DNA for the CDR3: TGTGCCAGCAGCCCGGGACTAGCGGGAGGGCCAAGGAATGAGCAGTTCTTC.

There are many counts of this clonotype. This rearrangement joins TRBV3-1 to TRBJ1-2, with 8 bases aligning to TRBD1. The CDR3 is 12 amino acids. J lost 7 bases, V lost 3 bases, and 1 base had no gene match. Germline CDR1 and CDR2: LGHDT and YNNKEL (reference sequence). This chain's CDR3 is CASSHGTGGYTF. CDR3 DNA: TGTGCCAGCAGCCACGGGACAGGTGGCTACACCTTC.

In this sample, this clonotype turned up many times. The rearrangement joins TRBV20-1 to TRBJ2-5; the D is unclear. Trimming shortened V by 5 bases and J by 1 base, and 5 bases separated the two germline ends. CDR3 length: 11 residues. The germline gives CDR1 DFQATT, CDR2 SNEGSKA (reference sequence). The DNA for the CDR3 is TGCAGTGCTGAGGCCCAAGAGACCCAGTACTTC. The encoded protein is CSAEAQETQYF.

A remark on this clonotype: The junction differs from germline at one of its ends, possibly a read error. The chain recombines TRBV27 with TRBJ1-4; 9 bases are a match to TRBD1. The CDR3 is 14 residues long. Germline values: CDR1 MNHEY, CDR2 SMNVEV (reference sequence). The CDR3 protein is CASRPGQGGEKLLF. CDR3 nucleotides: TGTGCCAGCAGGCCGGGACAGGGAGGTGAAAAACTGCTTTTT.

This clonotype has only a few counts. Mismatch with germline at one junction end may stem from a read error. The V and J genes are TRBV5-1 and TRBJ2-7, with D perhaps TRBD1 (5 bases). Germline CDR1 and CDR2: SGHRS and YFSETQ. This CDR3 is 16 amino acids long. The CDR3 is CANSWDSGRRFYEQYF. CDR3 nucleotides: TGCGCCAACAGCTGGGATTCAGGGCGGCGGTTCTACGAGCAGTACTTC.

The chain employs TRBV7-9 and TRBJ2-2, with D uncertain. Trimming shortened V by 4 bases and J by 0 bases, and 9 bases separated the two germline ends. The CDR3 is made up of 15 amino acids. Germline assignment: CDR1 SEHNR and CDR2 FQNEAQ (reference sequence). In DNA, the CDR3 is TGTGCCAGCAGCTGGGTCAGCTCGAACACCGGGGAGCTGTTTTTT. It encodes CASSWVSSNTGELFF.

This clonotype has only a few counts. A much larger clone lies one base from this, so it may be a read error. The CDR3: CAISEVGSLDTEAFF. The CDR3 DNA sequence: TGTGCCATCAGTGAAGTTGGCAGCTTGGACACTGAAGCTTTCTTT. The chain employs TRBV10-3 and TRBJ1-1, with no clear D. Per the germline V gene, CDR1 is ENHRY and CDR2 is SYGVKD. V lost 3 bases, J lost 3 bases, and 14 bases lay in between. The CDR3 is made up of 15 amino acids.